Listed below are T cell receptor beta chains from one sample, sequenced in a study of cytomegalovirus exposure and HLA in healthy donors. The assay was immunoSEQ multiplex PCR, and TCRdb's table has in-frame clones only and misses some. This repertoire shows around 130,000 clones, 80% found once; its top ten account for 2% to 3%. Sequencing input: PBMCs. The source of these receptors is a man between 25 and 39 years old in good health and CMV-seronegative. Both conserved end residues are part of each CDR3. D genes are given only for firm matches. Size is omitted from some rows. Given values are once, few, many or a class for expanded clones.

abundance	d_gene	v_gene	j_gene	CDR3aa	CDR3nt
few	TRBD2	TRBV28	TRBJ2-7	CASSGGVYEQYF	TGTGCCAGCAGTGGGGGGGTCTACGAGCAGTACTTC
once	.	TRBV6-5	TRBJ2-1	CASRPQGGPYNEQFF	TGTGCCAGCAGACCACAGGGTGGGCCCTACAATGAGCAGTTCTTC
.	TRBD1	TRBV28	TRBJ1-1	CASKGGAGTEAFF	TGTGCCAGCAAAGGGGGCGCGGGCACTGAAGCTTTCTTT
.	.	TRBV5-1	TRBJ2-5	CASSFGETQYF	TGCGCCAGCAGCTTCGGGGAGACCCAGTACTTC
few	TRBD1	TRBV28	TRBJ2-3	CASSLLDRELSDTQYF	TGTGCCAGCAGTTTATTGGACAGGGAGCTTTCAGATACGCAGTATTTT
.	.	TRBV4-3	TRBJ2-7	CASSQGPAGGYEQYF	TGCGCCAGCAGCCAAGGACCGGCCGGCGGCTACGAGCAGTACTTC
.	TRBD1	TRBV5-5	TRBJ2-7	CASSFDRGHEQYF	TGTGCCAGCAGCTTTGACAGGGGCCACGAGCAGTACTTC
few	.	TRBV6-4	TRBJ2-7	CAQTAGLEQYF	TGTGCCCAGACGGCAGGGCTCGAGCAGTACTTC
.	.	TRBV19	TRBJ1-1	CASSPRQGIGPEAFF	TGTGCCAGTAGTCCGAGGCAGGGTATAGGTCCTGAAGCTTTCTTT
.	TRBD1	TRBV4-1	TRBJ2-2	CASSLLPGQTTFGKDGELFF	TGCGCCAGCAGCCTCTTACCGGGACAGACCACATTTGGGAAGGACGGGGAGCTGTTTTTT
.	TRBD1	TRBV6-1	TRBJ1-5	CASRDRDKENQPQHF	TGTGCCAGCAGGGACAGGGACAAAGAGAATCAGCCCCAGCATTTT
.	.	TRBV28	TRBJ1-5	CASSSGGGIRPQHF	TGTGCCAGCAGTTCCGGGGGTGGGATAAGGCCCCAGCATTTT
.	.	TRBV10-3	TRBJ2-7	CAISESQGFYEQYF	TGTGCCATCAGTGAGTCGCAGGGATTCTACGAGCAGTACTTC
.	.	TRBV11-3	TRBJ1-1	CASSLAGGGVAEAFF	TGTGCCAGCAGCTTAGCTGGGGGGGGAGTTGCTGAAGCTTTCTTT
.	.	TRBV6-5	TRBJ2-7	CASSPPGVYEQYF	TGTGCCAGCAGTCCCCCAGGGGTCTACGAGCAGTACTTC
.	TRBD1	TRBV4-1	TRBJ1-5	CASSQAPGQVNQPQHF	TGCGCCAGCAGCCAAGCCCCCGGACAGGTAAATCAGCCCCAGCATTTT
few	.	TRBV19	TRBJ1-1	CASSPSPGNTEAFF	TGTGCCAGTAGTCCCTCCCCAGGAAACACTGAAGCTTTCTTT